Listed here are 7 T cell receptor beta chains from one sample, sequenced in a study of technical replicates of blood from a few donors. Produced via immunoSEQ multiplex PCR; TCRdb's table is partial and in-frame only. This sample has approximately 73,000 clones, with around 90% found just once. Sequencing used T cells isolated from PBMCs. The receptors stem from a human donor in good health.

This clone has a single count. This chain links TRBV7-8 with TRBJ1-1; D gene ambiguous. The CDR3 covers 12 residues. Germline lookup yields CDR1 SGHVS and CDR2 FQNEAQ. Trimming cost V 5 bases and J 5 bases, with 9 bases left between them. CDR3 sequence (DNA): TGTGCCAGCAGCATAAGAGGGACTGAAGCTTTCTTT. It yields the protein CASSIRGTEAFF.

This clone was recorded once. The V call is TRBV19, the J call TRBJ1-2; the match to TRBD1 covers 9 bases. J lost 8 bases, V lost 7 bases, and 8 bases had no gene match. The CDR3 is 13 residues long. Germline lookup yields CDR1 LNHDA and CDR2 SQIVND (reference sequence). The CDR3 sequence: CASTTTGGQGYTF. The CDR3 DNA reads as TGTGCCAGTACCACTACAGGGGGCCAGGGCTACACCTTC.

V is TRBV5-4 and J is TRBJ2-2, with 9 bases that match TRBD2. The germline V gene has CDR1 SGHNT and CDR2 YYREEE (reference sequence). Unmatched junction bases numbered 0, after V lost 0 bases and J lost 0 bases. The CDR3 runs 16 residues. The chain's CDR3 is CASSLGLAANTGELFF. As DNA, the CDR3 is TGTGCCAGCAGCTTGGGACTAGCGGCGAACACCGGGGAGCTGTTTTTT.

J is TRBJ2-3 and V is TRBV6-5, with a weak D call TRBD1 (6 bases). The CDR3 runs to 15 residues. Trimming took off 2 bases at V and 5 bases at J, with 14 bases between the two ends. Germline CDR1 MNHEY, CDR2 SVGAGI. CDR3 region: CASSYSTGMGDTQYF. The CDR3 DNA reads TGTGCCAGCAGTTACAGCACAGGGATGGGAGATACGCAGTATTTT.

A single count supports this clone. The genes are TRBV19 and TRBJ2-7; tentatively, D is TRBD1 (5 bases). The CDR3 loop spans 14 amino acids. V was trimmed by 0 bases and J by 1 base, leaving 7 bases between them. Germline CDR1 LNHDA, CDR2 SQIVND (reference sequence). CDR3 in amino acids: CASSIDTGSYEQYF. The CDR3 nucleotides are TGTGCCAGTAGTATAGATACAGGATCCTACGAGCAGTACTTC.

This sequence joins TRBV4-2 and TRBJ2-5; 9 bases map to TRBD2. CDR3 size: 17 residues. V was clipped by 4 bases and J by 4 bases; unmatched bases: 13. Germline V gene sequence: CDR1 LGHNA, CDR2 YNFKEQ. DNA of the CDR3: TGTGCCAGCAGCCTCGACGGGAAGCGGGAGGAGGGAGAGACCCAGTACTTC. It specifies CASSLDGKREEGETQYF.

V is TRBV18 and J is TRBJ1-1, with D perhaps TRBD1 (5 bases). The CDR3 is made up of 14 amino acids. Germline V gene lookup returns CDR1 KGHSH and CDR2 LQKENI. Trimming left V 4 bases short and J 5 bases short, with 14 bases between. CDR3 coding DNA: TGTGCCAGCTCACTGGGGGAGGGGAGGACTGAAGCTTTCTTT. It is translated as CASSLGEGRTEAFF.